The 13 T cell receptor beta chains given below trace back to one sample, sequenced in a study of T cells in Graves' hyperthyroidism and ophthalmopathy. Authors of the study amplified TCR beta CDR3 regions from RNA transcripts. The TCR CDR3 was amplified in a first-round RT-PCR using the HTBI primer set. TCRdb reprocessed the multiplex PCR reads with MiXCR, giving one entry per CDR3 protein. The data contain approximately 640,000 distinct CDR3 sequences, 17% of them singletons. The sequenced sample was blood. These receptors all come from a man aged 50 or older with Graves' hyperthyroidism.

This clonotype was recorded at least ten times. CDR3 residues: CASSQGDSRAFF. In DNA, the CDR3 is TGTGCCAGCAGCCAAGGGGACAGCAGAGCTTTCTTT. The gene calls are TRBV14 and TRBJ1-1; 7 positions agree with TRBD1. Per the germline V gene, CDR1 is SGHDN and CDR2 is FVKESK. The CDR3 contains 12 residues. J gave up 10 bases and V 1 base, and 3 bases lay outside the gene matches.

This clonotype has just a few counts. V is TRBV19 and J is TRBJ2-7, with 12 bases that match TRBD2. There are 16 residues in the CDR3. The ends lost 1 base at V and 3 bases at J; junction bases unmatched: 4. The V gene's germline CDR1 is LNHDA and CDR2 SQIVND (reference sequence). The CDR3 loop is CASSIGKGLAGYEQYF. In nucleotides, the CDR3 is TGTGCCAGTAGTATAGGCAAGGGACTAGCGGGCTACGAGCAGTACTTC. Looking up the rest from reference TRBV19 and TRBJ2-7 gives the full variable domain: DGGITQSPKYLFRKEGQNVTLSCEQNLNHDAMYWYRQDPGQGLRLIYYSQIVNDFQKGDIAEGYSVSREKKESFPLTVTSAQKNPTAFYLCASSIGKGLAGYEQYFGPGTRLTVT.

This rearrangement joins TRBV5-1 to TRBJ2-7, with D maybe TRBD2 (6 bases). V was pared by 7 bases and J by 1 base, with 15 bases between. The germline gives CDR1 SGHRS, CDR2 YFSETQ. The CDR3 sequence is 14 residues long. The CDR3 DNA reads as TGCGCCAGCGCGGACCGGGGACTTTCCTACGAGCAGTACTTC. Translating gives CASADRGLSYEQYF.

This clonotype was seen repeatedly, ten times or more. The rearrangement links TRBV28 to TRBJ2-4, with D possibly being TRBD2 (5 bases). The germline V and J ends were trimmed by 4 bases and 5 bases, with 12 bases remaining between them. The CDR3 length is 14 residues. Germline lookup yields CDR1 MDHEN and CDR2 SYDVKM. Here the CDR3 DNA reads TGTGCCAGCAGTTCCCGACTAACAGAAAACATTCAGTACTTC. Translating it yields CASSSRLTENIQYF. Full variable domain (remainder filled in from reference TRBV28 and TRBJ2-4): DVKVTQSSRYLVKRTGEKVFLECVQDMDHENMFWYRQDPGLGLRLIYFSYDVKMKEKGDIPEGYSVSREKKERFSLILESASTNQTSMYLCASSSRLTENIQYFGAGTRLSVL.

The chain recombines TRBV7-9 with TRBJ1-1; D uncertain. The V and J ends lost 5 bases and 1 base respectively, with 14 bases between them. The CDR3 extends over 15 amino acids. Per the germline V gene, CDR1 is SEHNR and CDR2 is FQNEAQ (reference sequence). CDR3 region: CASSPSRWGNTEAFF. CDR3 bases: TGTGCCAGCAGCCCCTCCCGATGGGGGAACACTGAAGCTTTCTTT.

This clonotype was seen many times. V gene TRBV20-1 combines with J gene TRBJ2-7, with 7 bases identical to TRBD2. V dropped 2 bases and J dropped 5; count of bases not matched to a gene: 9. From germline, CDR1 is DFQATT and CDR2 SNEGSKA (reference sequence). This CDR3 comprises 14 residues. Here the CDR3 DNA reads TGCAGTGCTAGATACCGAGGGGAGGGAGACGAGCAGTACTTC. Translating gives CSARYRGEGDEQYF.

This clonotype was detected many times. The rearrangement uses TRBV27 and TRBJ2-7; the match to TRBD2 covers 7 bases. J was trimmed by 3 bases and V by 5 bases; bases with no gene match: 7. The germline CDR1 and CDR2 sequences are MNHEY and SMNVEV (reference sequence). The CDR3 runs to 14 residues. In DNA form, the CDR3 reads TGTGCCAGCAGTGGGGGGGACTATAACTACGAGCAGTACTTC. Its translation: CASSGGDYNYEQYF.

The V call is TRBV20-1, the J call TRBJ2-7; 9 bases are a match to TRBD2. Losses at the gene ends were 5 bases for V and 0 bases for J; bases not matched to a gene: 5. Germline V gene data show CDR1 as DFQATT and CDR2 as SNEGSKA (reference sequence). This CDR3 is 14 amino acids long. The CDR3: CSAVTSGRSYEQYF. The CDR3 nucleotides are TGCAGTGCTGTAACTAGCGGGCGCTCCTACGAGCAGTACTTC.

This clonotype is a singleton in its sample. The V call is TRBV30, the J call TRBJ2-3, with 7 bases lining up with TRBD2. Losses at the gene ends were 0 bases for V and 3 bases for J; bases not matched to a gene: 12. The CDR3 has 17 residues. Germline V gene data show CDR1 as GTSNPN and CDR2 as SVGIG (reference sequence). CDR3 nucleotides: TGTGCCTGGAGTGTAGAGGCTAGCGGCCATAGAACAGATACGCAGTATTTT. It yields the protein CAWSVEASGHRTDTQYF.

The J gene is TRBJ2-1, the V gene TRBV29-1; 10 nucleotides match TRBD2. CDR1 and CDR2 from the germline V gene are SQVTM and ANQGSEA. This CDR3 has 14 residues. The trim removed 3 bases at V and 2 bases at J, leaving 1 base unmatched. The CDR3 is CSVDTSGTYNEQFF. In DNA form, the CDR3 reads TGCAGCGTTGACACTAGCGGGACCTACAATGAGCAGTTCTTC.

The table lists this clonotype with many counts. The genes are TRBV28 and TRBJ1-6; no clear D. CDR3 length equals 13 residues. The germline V gene encodes CDR1 MDHEN and CDR2 SYDVKM. Trimming cost V 6 bases and J 13 bases, with 16 bases left between them. CDR3 coding DNA: TGTGCCAGCAGGCCCGAAGGCTTTGAGCCCCTCCACTTT. Amino acid sequence: CASRPEGFEPLHF.

About this clonotype itself: A much larger clone differs by one base, so this may be a read error. V and J are TRBV11-2 and TRBJ2-7; 11 nucleotides line up with TRBD2. CDR3 length: 18 amino acids. Germline CDR1 SGHAT, CDR2 FQNNGV. In DNA form, the CDR3 reads TGTGCCAGCAGCTTAGTCCCCCTAACTAGCGGGAGTTGGTACGAGCGGTACTTC. It yields the protein CASSLVPLTSGSWYERYF.

There are many counts of this clonotype. The genes are TRBV10-2 and TRBJ1-1; 9 positions match TRBD1. CDR3 length: 14 residues. CDR1 WSHSY and CDR2 SAAADI come from the germline V gene. The V and J ends lost 2 bases and 10 bases, in that order; junction bases with no gene match: 8. CDR3 sequence reads: CASSERGDRERAFF. DNA of the CDR3: TGCGCCAGCAGTGAGCGAGGGGACAGGGAACGAGCTTTCTTT.